Listed below are T cell receptor beta chains from one sample, sequenced in a study of beta chain features in type 1 diabetes. The protocol was immunoSEQ multiplex PCR, while the TCRdb copy is restricted to in-frame clones and leaves out a portion. The table lists more than 150,000 clones, about 13% of them singletons. Material: central memory CD4+ T cells from blood. These receptor sequences come from a woman aged 18-35 years in good health. Both conserved end residues are part of each CDR3. D genes are given only for firm matches. Where a row states a size, it is once, few, many or the class of an expanded clone; other rows omit it.

J: TRBJ2-3; size: .; D: .; V: TRBV28; CDR3: CASNGRDIADTQYF; DNA: TGTGCCAGCAACGGCAGGGACATTGCAGATACGCAGTATTTT
J: TRBJ2-5; size: few; D: .; V: TRBV19; CDR3: CASSIGGTVQETQYF; DNA: TGTGCCAGTAGTATTGGGGGGACCGTCCAAGAGACCCAGTACTTC
J: TRBJ2-1; size: .; D: TRBD1; V: TRBV7-3; CDR3: CASSRQGNYNEQFF; DNA: TGTGCCAGCAGCCGACAGGGGAATTACAATGAGCAGTTCTTC
J: TRBJ2-2; size: .; D: TRBD2; V: TRBV6-6; CDR3: CATILAGWATGELFF; DNA: TGTGCCACCATTCTAGCGGGCTGGGCCACCGGGGAGCTGTTTTTT
J: TRBJ2-2; size: .; D: TRBD1; V: TRBV5-1; CDR3: CASSLQQGGTGELFF; DNA: TGCGCCAGCAGCCTCCAACAGGGGGGCACCGGGGAGCTGTTTTTT
J: TRBJ2-3; size: .; D: .; V: TRBV5-4; CDR3: CASSPGGSTQYF; DNA: TGTGCCAGCAGCCCCGGCGGGTCTACGCAGTATTTT
J: TRBJ2-3; size: .; D: TRBD2; V: TRBV7-7; CDR3: CASSSRASGSGTDTQYF; DNA: TGTGCCAGCAGCTCTCGGGCTAGCGGGAGTGGTACAGATACGCAGTATTTT
J: TRBJ2-3; size: .; D: TRBD1; V: TRBV28; CDR3: CASSLQGTDTQYF; DNA: TGTGCCAGCAGTCTACAGGGGACAGATACGCAGTATTTT
J: TRBJ2-7; size: few; D: .; V: TRBV6-1; CDR3: CASSEGWRGEQYF; DNA: TGTGCCAGCAGTGAAGGGTGGCGGGGTGAGCAGTACTTC
J: TRBJ2-5; size: .; D: .; V: TRBV7-8; CDR3: CASSFTQETQYF; DNA: TGTGCCAGCAGCTTCACACAAGAGACCCAGTACTTC
J: TRBJ2-5; size: few; D: .; V: TRBV2; CDR3: CASSARLQETQYF; DNA: TGTGCCAGCAGTGCCCGACTTCAAGAGACCCAGTACTTC
J: TRBJ2-7; size: .; D: TRBD2; V: TRBV30; CDR3: CAWSGASGRSEQYF; DNA: TGTGCCTGGAGTGGAGCTAGCGGGAGGAGCGAGCAGTACTTC
J: TRBJ1-1; size: few; D: .; V: TRBV5-1; CDR3: CASSLGALMNTEAFF; DNA: TGCGCCAGCAGCTTGGGGGCCCTCATGAACACTGAAGCTTTCTTT
J: TRBJ2-7; size: .; D: .; V: TRBV19; CDR3: CASSISRVAALGNREQYF; DNA: TGTGCCAGTAGTATATCCAGGGTTGCCGCTCTAGGTAACCGGGAGCAGTACTTC
J: TRBJ2-7; size: .; D: TRBD1; V: TRBV7-9; CDR3: CASSLNAGQGYEQYF; DNA: TGTGCCAGCAGCTTAAATGCGGGACAGGGCTACGAGCAGTACTTC
J: TRBJ2-7; size: .; D: TRBD2; V: TRBV28; CDR3: CASSAVPSGRYSYEQYF; DNA: TGTGCCAGCAGTGCTGTCCCTAGCGGGAGGTATAGCTACGAGCAGTACTTC
J: TRBJ2-3; size: many; D: TRBD1; V: TRBV5-1; CDR3: CASSPGQGVFITDTQYF; DNA: TGCGCCAGCAGCCCGGGACAGGGGGTTTTCATCACAGATACGCAGTATTTT
J: TRBJ2-6; size: .; D: TRBD1; V: TRBV19; CDR3: CASRERDRGGGANVLTF; DNA: TGTGCCAGTAGGGAACGGGACAGGGGAGGTGGGGCCAACGTCCTGACTTTC
J: TRBJ2-7; size: .; D: TRBD1; V: TRBV11-2; CDR3: CASSLAPGQFYEQYF; DNA: TGTGCCAGCAGCTTAGCCCCGGGACAGTTCTACGAGCAGTACTTC
J: TRBJ2-6; size: .; D: TRBD1; V: TRBV19; CDR3: CASSFRDRGVSGANVLTF; DNA: TGTGCCAGTAGTTTCCGGGACAGGGGGGTTTCTGGGGCCAACGTCCTGACTTTC
J: TRBJ2-1; size: .; D: .; V: TRBV28; CDR3: CASSFNGGVEDNEQFF; DNA: TGTGCCAGCAGTTTTAATGGCGGAGTCGAGGACAATGAGCAGTTCTTC
J: TRBJ2-7; size: .; D: TRBD1; V: TRBV6-6; CDR3: CASSQGQHEQYF; DNA: TGTGCCAGCAGCCAGGGACAGCACGAGCAGTACTTC
J: TRBJ2-4; size: few; D: .; V: TRBV4-3; CDR3: CASSQERTPKNIQYF; DNA: TGCGCCAGCAGCCAAGAACGGACTCCCAAAAACATTCAGTACTTC
J: TRBJ1-2; size: many; D: .; V: TRBV5-4; CDR3: CASSGRGLDYGYTF; DNA: TGTGCCAGCAGTGGTCGGGGTTTGGACTATGGCTACACCTTC
J: TRBJ2-3; size: few; D: .; V: TRBV27; CDR3: CASSPLLTDTQYF; DNA: TGTGCCAGCAGTCCCCTACTCACAGATACGCAGTATTTT